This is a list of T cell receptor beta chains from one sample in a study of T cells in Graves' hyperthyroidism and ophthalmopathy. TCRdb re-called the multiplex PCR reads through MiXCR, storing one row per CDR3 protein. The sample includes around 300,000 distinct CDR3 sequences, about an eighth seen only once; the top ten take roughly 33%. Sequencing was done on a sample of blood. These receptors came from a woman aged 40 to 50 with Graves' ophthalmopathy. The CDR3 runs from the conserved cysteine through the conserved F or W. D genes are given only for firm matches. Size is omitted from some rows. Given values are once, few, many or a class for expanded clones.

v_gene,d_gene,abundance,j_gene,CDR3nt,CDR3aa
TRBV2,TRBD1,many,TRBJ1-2,TGTGCCAGCCTCAGCGGTTGGGGGCCGTTCGGTGACAGGGGAGTCAGCTACACCTTC,CASLSGWGPFGDRGVSYTF
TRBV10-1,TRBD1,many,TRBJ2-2,TGCGCCAGCGGACAGGCGAACACCGGGGAGCTGTTTTTT,CASGQANTGELFF
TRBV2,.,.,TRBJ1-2,TGTGCCAGCAGGTCCCCGGGTACCGGGGGTGGCTACACCTTC,CASRSPGTGGGYTF
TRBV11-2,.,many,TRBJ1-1,TGTGCCAGCAGCGGCTGGCGAGGGGACACTGAAGCTTTCTTT,CASSGWRGDTEAFF
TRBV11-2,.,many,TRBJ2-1,TGTGCCAGCAGCTTAGAGACCTTGATCGTTCCTAATGAGCAGTTCTTC,CASSLETLIVPNEQFF
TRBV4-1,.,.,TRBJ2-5,TGCGCCAGCAGCCAAGATATGGGGGTCCAAGAGACCCAGTACTTC,CASSQDMGVQETQYF
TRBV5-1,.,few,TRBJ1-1,TGCGCCAGCAGCTTAGGATGGGGGAGGAACACTGAAGCTTTCTTT,CASSLGWGRNTEAFF
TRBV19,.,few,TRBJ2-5,TGTGCCAGTAGTATATCGGGGTTCCGAGAGACCCAGTACTTC,CASSISGFRETQYF
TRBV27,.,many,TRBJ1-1,TGTGCCAGTACCGGGGGGGGAACGGGAGCCACTGAAGCTTTCTTT,CASTGGGTGATEAFF
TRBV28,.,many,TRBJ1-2,TGTGCCAGCGCGAAATACTATGGCTACACCTTC,CASAKYYGYTF
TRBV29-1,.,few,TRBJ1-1,TGCAGCGTTCCCCGGGGCGGCACTGAAGCTTTCTTT,CSVPRGGTEAFF
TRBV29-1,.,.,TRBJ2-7,TGCAGCGTTATTCAGGGGGGGTCCTACGAGCAGTACTTC,CSVIQGGSYEQYF
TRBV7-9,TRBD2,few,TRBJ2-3,TGTGCCAGCAGCCCCTATCAACCCTCTCTAGCGGGAGGAGCAGATACGCAGTATTTT,CASSPYQPSLAGGADTQYF
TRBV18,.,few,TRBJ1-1,TGTGCCAGCTCACCCGTAACAGGGATGAACACTGAAGCTTTCTTT,CASSPVTGMNTEAFF
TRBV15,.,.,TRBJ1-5,TGTGCCACCAGCAGGCAAAATCAGCCCCAGCATTTT,CATSRQNQPQHF